The clone carrying this TCR beta chain was detected a few times. Antigen specificity is unknown. Extraction and reverse transcription of RNA yielded cDNA as the sequencing template. Sequencing was performed with immunoSEQ multiplex PCR; in TCRdb, only in-frame clones are kept and a portion is missing. The table has 65,000 to 90,000 clones, roughly half seen once. The sample belongs to a study of CD8+ T cells in alopecia areata. Overall study results and limits: It was lesional scalp, especially alopecia totalis/universalis, that showed higher clonality than normal scalp. Sharing of TCRs across patients appeared less clear than in mice, possibly for HLA-related reasons.

The V end lost 5 bases, the J end lost 3 bases, and 11 bases lay between the germline ends. Germline V gene sequence: CDR1 PRHDT, CDR2 FYEKMQ (reference sequence). There are 13 residues in the CDR3. Sampling of alopecia areata patients yielded lesional scalp punch biopsies as well as peripheral blood. PBMC-derived CD4+ and CD8+ T cells were sorted. This receptor was obtained from a human donor with alopecia areata. Sequencing used NKG2D-high CD8+ T cells sorted from blood. The chain combines TRBV13 with TRBJ2-7, with D perhaps TRBD1 or TRBD2 (5 bases each). CDR3 DNA sequence: TGTGCCAGCAGCCCTAGAGGGGACTACGAGCAGTACTTC. This translates into CASSPRGDYEQYF.